Each of the 10 T cell receptor beta chains below was sequenced from the same sample in a study of cytomegalovirus exposure and HLA in healthy donors. It was with 60 Vbeta and 13 Jbeta primers that the PCR ran. Here immunoSEQ multiplex PCR was the method, and the copy in TCRdb shows in-frame clones only, minus some. Of 150,000 or so clones in the sample, around 81% were seen once. Sequencing input: PBMCs. These receptors all come from a woman under 30 in good health and CMV-seropositive.

This clone was recorded once. This chain joins TRBV5-4 and TRBJ1-4; no reliable D call. There are 12 residues in the CDR3. Germline CDR1 is SGHNT and CDR2 is YYREEE (reference sequence). V was clipped by 2 bases and J by 5 bases, with 4 bases between them. For the CDR3, the DNA is TGTGCCAGCAGCTTCTTAAATGAAAAACTGTTTTTT. Protein sequence: CASSFLNEKLFF.

The CDR3 protein is CAGSGESSYEQYF. The DNA of the CDR3 is TGTGCCGGATCAGGGGAAAGCTCCTACGAGCAGTACTTC. This sequence joins TRBV7-9 and TRBJ2-7, with D possibly matching TRBD1 (6 bases). Germline V gene sequence: CDR1 SEHNR, CDR2 FQNEAQ (reference sequence). Trimming took 11 bases from V and 0 from J, leaving 14 bases between them. The CDR3 has 13 residues.

This clone has more than one count but fewer than ten. The rearrangement uses TRBV6-4 and TRBJ1-1; no reliable D call. Trimming shortened V by 6 bases and J by 11 bases, and 10 bases separated the two germline ends. Germline V lookup: CDR1 MRHNA, CDR2 SNTAGT. This CDR3 contains 10 residues. The CDR3 DNA sequence: TGTGCCAGCAGCCCCCCACGGGCTTTCTTT. This gives the protein CASSPPRAFF.

The V call is TRBV5-6, the J call TRBJ2-1; 8 bases agree with TRBD2. Germline trimming cut 6 bases from V and 3 bases from J; bases unmatched to any gene: 11. This CDR3 comprises 16 residues. In germline, CDR1 is SGHDT, CDR2 YYEEEE. Here the CDR3 reads CASTIRGTRIYNEQFF. CDR3 coding DNA: TGTGCCAGCACTATACGCGGGACTAGGATCTACAATGAGCAGTTCTTC. Combining the CDR3 with reference TRBV5-6 and TRBJ2-1 gives the whole variable domain DAGVTQSPTHLIKTRGQQVTLRCSPKSGHDTVSWYQQALGQGPQFIFQYYEEEERQRGNFPDRFSGHQFPNYSSELNVNALLLGDSALYLCASTIRGTRIYNEQFFGPGTRLTVL.

The chain couples TRBV4-1 to TRBJ1-3, with D perhaps TRBD1 (5 bases). CDR3 size: 18 residues. Germline V CDR1 and CDR2: MGHRA, YSYEKL. Trimming took 1 base from V and 0 from J, leaving 16 bases between them. The CDR3 loop is CASSQGGGGPYSGNTIYF. In DNA, the CDR3 is TGCGCCAGCAGCCAAGGCGGGGGGGGACCCTACTCTGGAAACACCATATATTTT.

The rearrangement links TRBV7-8 to TRBJ2-5, with 8 nucleotides matching TRBD1. This CDR3 is built from 16 residues. V shed 4 bases, J shed 5 bases, and the junction held 12 bases outside the gene matches. The germline CDR1 and CDR2 sequences are SGHVS and FQNEAQ. CDR3 in amino acids: CASSSTRTGILETQYF. The CDR3 DNA follows: TGTGCCAGCAGCTCCACGAGGACAGGGATACTTGAGACCCAGTACTTC.

This clone was counted between two and nine times. The V call is TRBV6-5, the J call TRBJ2-7; 12 bases are shared with TRBD2. Germline loops: CDR1 MNHEY, CDR2 SVGAGI. The CDR3 is 15 residues long. V lost 7 bases and J lost 3; bases outside the gene matches: 7. The CDR3 protein is CASTRTLAGGYEQYF. In nucleotides, the CDR3 is TGTGCCAGCACCCGGACACTAGCGGGGGGCTACGAGCAGTACTTC.

V gene TRBV18 combines with J gene TRBJ1-6; 9 nucleotides align to TRBD1. The CDR3 loop spans 14 amino acids. The V segment lost 8 bases and the J segment 10 bases; nucleotides outside the gene matches: 9. The germline V gene has CDR1 KGHSH and CDR2 LQKENI. CDR3 residues: CASRTGEDRSPLHF. In nucleotides, the CDR3 is TGTGCCAGCAGGACAGGGGAGGATAGATCACCCCTCCACTTT.

This clone was found a few times. The chain uses TRBV2 and TRBJ2-7; 7 nucleotides align to TRBD1. The CDR3 is 12 residues long. With V trimmed by 4 bases and J by 3 bases, 0 bases remained unmatched. Germline CDR1 reads SNHLY; CDR2 reads FYNNEI. The chain's CDR3 is CASSGTGYEQYF. The CDR3 nucleotides are TGTGCCAGCAGTGGGACAGGCTACGAGCAGTACTTC.

V usage is TRBV2 and J usage is TRBJ2-7; 7 bases are shared with TRBD1. J gave up 3 bases and V 7 bases, and 3 bases lay outside the gene matches. The CDR3 sequence is 12 residues long. The germline V gene has CDR1 SNHLY and CDR2 FYNNEI. CDR3: CASTRTGYEQYF. CDR3 nucleotides: TGTGCCAGCACTCGGACAGGCTACGAGCAGTACTTC.